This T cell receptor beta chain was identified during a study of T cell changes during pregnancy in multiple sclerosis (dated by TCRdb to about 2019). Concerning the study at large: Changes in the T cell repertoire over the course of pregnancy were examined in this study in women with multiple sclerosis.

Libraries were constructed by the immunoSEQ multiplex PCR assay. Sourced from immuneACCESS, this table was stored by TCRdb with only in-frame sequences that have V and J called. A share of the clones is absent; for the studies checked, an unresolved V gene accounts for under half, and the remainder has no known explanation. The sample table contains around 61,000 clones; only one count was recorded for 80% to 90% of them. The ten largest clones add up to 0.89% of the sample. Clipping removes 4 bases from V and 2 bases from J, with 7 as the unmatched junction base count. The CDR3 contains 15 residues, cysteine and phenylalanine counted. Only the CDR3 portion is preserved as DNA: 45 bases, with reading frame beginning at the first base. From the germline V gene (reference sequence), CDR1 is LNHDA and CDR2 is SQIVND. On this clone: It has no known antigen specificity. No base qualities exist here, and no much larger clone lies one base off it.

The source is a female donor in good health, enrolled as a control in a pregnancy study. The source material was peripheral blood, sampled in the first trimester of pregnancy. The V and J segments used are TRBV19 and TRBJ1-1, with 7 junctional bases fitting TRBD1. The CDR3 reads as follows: CASSNTGVGNTEAFF. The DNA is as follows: TGTGCCAGTAGTAATACAGGGGTTGGTAACACTGAAGCTTTCTTT.